The T cell receptor beta chain under discussion was sequenced for a study of blood T cell repertoires in COVID-19. On the study more broadly: The United States, Italy and Spain provided the acute and convalescent COVID-19 samples. The analysed material was cDNA or gDNA that came from T cells, B-cell-depleted T cells, or PBMCs.

Methods used by the authors: Counts of nucleated cells, estimated from reference gene primer amplification, were obtained. Here immunoSEQ multiplex PCR was the method, and the copy in TCRdb shows in-frame clones only, minus some. V and J calls plus clone size are reproduced from that table; the DNA served to infer D and trimming. Of about 45,000 clones in the sample, roughly 87% were seen once. The ends lost 3 bases at V and 5 bases at J; junction bases unmatched: 6. From germline, CDR1 is SGHDT and CDR2 YYEEEE. The CDR3 runs 15 residues. Sequenced: peripheral blood. This TCR came from a human donor in a cohort sampled during active COVID-19. The gene calls are TRBV5-6 and TRBJ2-7; 12 positions agree with TRBD2. CDR3 loop: CASSWDRLAGDEQYF. CDR3 bases: TGTGCCAGCAGCTGGGACAGACTAGCGGGAGACGAGCAGTACTTC.